This TCR beta chain was recorded in a study of tissue T cells after allogeneic stem cell transplantation. Overall study results and limits: Shared clones across patients were few; motif clustering revealed tissue-specific shared signatures. In patients and mice, blood and spleen missed much of tissue repertoire.

This table comes from immunoSEQ multiplex PCR, and its TCRdb copy is limited to in-frame clones, with some not included. The sample consists of some 47,000 clones, roughly 73% of them appearing once. A note on this clone: Its antigen is not identified. Gene names are mouse gene names. The read terminates 1 residue ahead of where the CDR3 ends, so the germline J gene completes it. The same CDR3 can be traced to other DNA sequences in this sample.

This CDR3 has 15 amino acids. V lost 0 bases and J 0 bases, leaving 7 bases between the germline ends. Germline V gene lookup returns CDR1 LGHNA and CDR2 YNLKQL (reference sequence). This sequence joins TRBV5 and TRBJ2-5, with D tentatively TRBD1 or TRBD2 (5 bases each). The clonotype originates from a pool of C57BL/6 mice in good health. Source material: sorted cells pooled from one or two spleens. Partial CDR3 DNA: TGTGCCAGCAGCCAAGATGGGGACAACCAAGACACCCAGTAC. It codes for CASSQDGDNQDTQY. The entire CDR3 protein reads CASSQDGDNQDTQYF.